This TCR beta chain was sequenced in a study of T-cell reconstitution after alpha-beta-depleted transplantation in children. Study-wide findings and caveats: The authors attributed T-cell counts and diversity one year after transplant mostly to newly produced T cells. There were reportedly several hundred expanded graft clones from which alpha-beta T cells came about two months after transplant. Recipient T cells and thymic progenitors that survived were the source of the high TCRbeta diversity seen at day 60 in some patients.

This CDR3 comprises 15 residues. Germline CDR1 is SGHKS and CDR2 is YYEKEE (reference sequence). The trim removed 0 bases at V and 5 bases at J, leaving 5 bases unmatched. Turning to this clonotype: Its antigen is unknown.

Library preparation (for TCRbeta) was performed with unique molecular identifiers. MiXCR was run by TCRdb on the PCR reads, yielding one entry per CDR3 protein. The sample has fewer than 700,000 distinct CDR3 sequences, 10% to 15% seen once. The V call is TRBV5-5, the J call TRBJ2-7; 10 bases agree with TRBD1. The receptor was derived from a male patient between 5 and 17 years old who had a stem cell transplant for acute myeloid leukemia, so the T cells may come from the graft donor. This specimen was PBMCs, mostly from graft donor cells, taken 360 days after TCRalphabeta/CD19-depleted stem cell transplant. The CDR3 reads CASSLAGTGVDEQYF. The CDR3 nucleotides are TGTGCCAGCAGCTTGGCAGGGACAGGGGTCGACGAGCAGTACTTC.